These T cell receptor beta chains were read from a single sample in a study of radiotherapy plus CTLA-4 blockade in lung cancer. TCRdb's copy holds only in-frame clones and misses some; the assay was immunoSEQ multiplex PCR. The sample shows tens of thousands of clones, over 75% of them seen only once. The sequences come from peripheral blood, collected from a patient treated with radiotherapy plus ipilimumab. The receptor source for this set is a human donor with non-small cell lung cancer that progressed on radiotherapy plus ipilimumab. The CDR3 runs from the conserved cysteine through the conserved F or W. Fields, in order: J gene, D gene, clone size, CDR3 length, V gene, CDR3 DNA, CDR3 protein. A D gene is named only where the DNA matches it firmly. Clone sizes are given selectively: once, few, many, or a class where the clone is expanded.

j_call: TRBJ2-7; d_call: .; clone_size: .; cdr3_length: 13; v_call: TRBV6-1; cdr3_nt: TGTGCCAGCAGGCTGTCCCGGGACTACGAGCAGTACTTC; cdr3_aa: CASRLSRDYEQYF
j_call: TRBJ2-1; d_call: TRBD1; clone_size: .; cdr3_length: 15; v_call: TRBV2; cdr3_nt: TGTGCCAGCAGTGAAAGGGGGCCGGAATACAATGAGCAGTTCTTC; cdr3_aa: CASSERGPEYNEQFF
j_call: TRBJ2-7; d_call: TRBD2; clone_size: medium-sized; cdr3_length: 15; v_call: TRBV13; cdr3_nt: TGTGCCAGCAGCACCACTAGCGGGGCCTCCTACGAGCAGTACTTC; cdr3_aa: CASSTTSGASYEQYF
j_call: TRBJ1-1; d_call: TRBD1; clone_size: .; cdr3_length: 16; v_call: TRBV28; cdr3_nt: TGTGCCAGCAGACCACCGGCCCAGGGGGCCTACACTGAAGCTTTCTTT; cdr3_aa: CASRPPAQGAYTEAFF
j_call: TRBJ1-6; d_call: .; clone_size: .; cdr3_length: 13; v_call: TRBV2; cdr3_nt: TGTGCCAGCCGGCCCGAGGGAGATTCACCCCTCCACTTT; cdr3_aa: CASRPEGDSPLHF
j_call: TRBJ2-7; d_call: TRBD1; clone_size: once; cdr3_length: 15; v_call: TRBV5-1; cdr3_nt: TGCGCCAGCAGCGTACAGGGGACAAATACCTACGAGCAGTACTTC; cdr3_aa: CASSVQGTNTYEQYF
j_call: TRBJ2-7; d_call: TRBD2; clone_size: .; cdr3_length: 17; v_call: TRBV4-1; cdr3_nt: TGCGCCAGCAGCCAAGGTGGACTAGCGGGGGATTACTACGAGCAGTACTTC; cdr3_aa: CASSQGGLAGDYYEQYF
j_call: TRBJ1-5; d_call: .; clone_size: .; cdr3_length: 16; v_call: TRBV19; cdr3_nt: TGTGCCAGTAGCCCTGACCCCGGGGAGGGGATACAGCCCCAGCATTTT; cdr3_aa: CASSPDPGEGIQPQHF
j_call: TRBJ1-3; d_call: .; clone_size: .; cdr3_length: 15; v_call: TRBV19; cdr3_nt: TGTGCCAGTAGTATGAGGCAAGGGGCTGGAAACACCATATATTTT; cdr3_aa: CASSMRQGAGNTIYF
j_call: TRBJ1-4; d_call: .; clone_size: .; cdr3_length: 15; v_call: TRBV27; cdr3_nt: TGTGCCAGCATTAATAGTGGCCAGGGAAGTGAAAAACTGTTTTTT; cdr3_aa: CASINSGQGSEKLFF
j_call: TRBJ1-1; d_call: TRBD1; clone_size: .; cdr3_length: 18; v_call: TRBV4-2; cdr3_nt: TGTGCCAGCAGCCAAGATGCGGGACAGGGGACCATGAACACTGAAGCTTTCTTT; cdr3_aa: CASSQDAGQGTMNTEAFF
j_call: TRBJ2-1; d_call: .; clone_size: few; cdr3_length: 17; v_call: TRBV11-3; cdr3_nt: TGTGCCAGCAGCTTCTACCATATCGGGGGTAATTACAATGAGCAGTTCTTC; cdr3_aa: CASSFYHIGGNYNEQFF
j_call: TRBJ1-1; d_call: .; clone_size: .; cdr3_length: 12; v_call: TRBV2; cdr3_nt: TGTGCCAGCCGGGCGGGGGACACTGAAGCTTTCTTT; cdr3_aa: CASRAGDTEAFF
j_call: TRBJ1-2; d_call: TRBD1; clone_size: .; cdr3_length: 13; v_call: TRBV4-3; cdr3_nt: TGCGCCAGCAGCTCCGGGACAGGGGCTGGCTACACCTTC; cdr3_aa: CASSSGTGAGYTF
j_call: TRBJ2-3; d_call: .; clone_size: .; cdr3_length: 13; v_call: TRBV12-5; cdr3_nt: TGTGCTAGTGGTTTGCCAGGGGTAGATACGCAGTATTTT; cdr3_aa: CASGLPGVDTQYF
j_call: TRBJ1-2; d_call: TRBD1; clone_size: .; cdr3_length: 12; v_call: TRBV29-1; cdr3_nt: TGCAGCGTTGAAACAGGGGGCTATGGCTACACCTTC; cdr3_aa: CSVETGGYGYTF
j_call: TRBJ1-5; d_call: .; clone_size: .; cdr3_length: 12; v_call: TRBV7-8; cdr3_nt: TGTGCCAGCAGCTTTCCGGGTCAGCCCCAGCATTTT; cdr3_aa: CASSFPGQPQHF
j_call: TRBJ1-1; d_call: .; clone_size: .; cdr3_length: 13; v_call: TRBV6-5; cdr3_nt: TGTGCCAGCAGTTGGCAGGGGAACACTGAAGCTTTCTTT; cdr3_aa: CASSWQGNTEAFF
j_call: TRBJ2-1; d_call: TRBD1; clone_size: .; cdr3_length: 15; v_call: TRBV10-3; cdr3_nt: TGTGCCACCAGGACCGGGACAGCAGACCACAATGAGCAGTTCTTC; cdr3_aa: CATRTGTADHNEQFF
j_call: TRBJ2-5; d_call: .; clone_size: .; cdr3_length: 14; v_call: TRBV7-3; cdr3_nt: TGTGCCAGCAGCGGAAACGGGTACCAAGAGACCCAGTACTTC; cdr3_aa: CASSGNGYQETQYF
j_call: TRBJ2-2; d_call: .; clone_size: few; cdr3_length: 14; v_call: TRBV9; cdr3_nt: TGTGCCAGCAGCGGCTTCGGACTGACCGGGGAGCTGTTTTTT; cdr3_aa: CASSGFGLTGELFF
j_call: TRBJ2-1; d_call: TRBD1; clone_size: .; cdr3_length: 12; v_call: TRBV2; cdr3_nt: TGTGCCAGCAGTGAAGGCACAGGGGGGCAGTTCTTC; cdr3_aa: CASSEGTGGQFF
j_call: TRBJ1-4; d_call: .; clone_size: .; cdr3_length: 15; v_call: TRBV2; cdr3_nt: TGTGCCAGCACTTTGACAGTCCCAACTAATGAAAAACTGTTTTTT; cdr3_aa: CASTLTVPTNEKLFF
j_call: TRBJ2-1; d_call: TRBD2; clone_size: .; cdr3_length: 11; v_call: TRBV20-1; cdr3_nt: TGCAGTGCCGACGAGCGGGACGAGCAGTTCTTC; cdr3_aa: CSADERDEQFF
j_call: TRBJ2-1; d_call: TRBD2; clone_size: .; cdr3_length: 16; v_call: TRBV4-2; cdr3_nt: TGTGCCAGCAGCCCCCCCGGCGCTAGCGGGGCCAATGAGCAGTTCTTC; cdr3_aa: CASSPPGASGANEQFF
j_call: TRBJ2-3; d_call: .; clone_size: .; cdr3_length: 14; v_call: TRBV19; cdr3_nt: TGTGCCAGTAGTATCAAGAGGTTCACAGATACGCAGTATTTT; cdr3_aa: CASSIKRFTDTQYF
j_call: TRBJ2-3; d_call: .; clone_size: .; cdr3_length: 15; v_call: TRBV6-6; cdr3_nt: TGTGCCAGCAAGGAAAGGTTGGAGGGGACAGATACGCAGTATTTT; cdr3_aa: CASKERLEGTDTQYF
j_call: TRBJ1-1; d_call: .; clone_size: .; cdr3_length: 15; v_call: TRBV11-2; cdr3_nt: TGTGCCAGCAGCTCAGCCCGGGGGATAAACACTGAAGCTTTCTTT; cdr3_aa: CASSSARGINTEAFF
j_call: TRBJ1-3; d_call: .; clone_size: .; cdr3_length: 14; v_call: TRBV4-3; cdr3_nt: TGCGCCAGCAGCCGGGGGGGGGATGGAAACACCATATATTTT; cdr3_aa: CASSRGGDGNTIYF
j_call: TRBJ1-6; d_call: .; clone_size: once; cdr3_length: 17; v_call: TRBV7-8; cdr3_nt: TGTGCCAGCAGCTTAGAGGGGGGGAGCTCCTATAATTCACCCCTCCACTTT; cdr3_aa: CASSLEGGSSYNSPLHF
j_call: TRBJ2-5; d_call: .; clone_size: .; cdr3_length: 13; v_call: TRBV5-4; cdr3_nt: TGTGCCAGCAGCTTGAGGGGTTCCGAGACCCAGTACTTC; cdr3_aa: CASSLRGSETQYF
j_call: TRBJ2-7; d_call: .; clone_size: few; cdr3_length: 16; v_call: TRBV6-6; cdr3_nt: TGTGCCAGCAGTTACTCAACGACTAGTCCGACTTACGAGCAGTACTTC; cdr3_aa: CASSYSTTSPTYEQYF
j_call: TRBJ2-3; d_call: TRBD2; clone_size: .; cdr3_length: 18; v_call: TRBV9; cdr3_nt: TGTGCCAGCAGCCCTGGACTAGCGGGGGGGCGTTCAGCAGATACGCAGTATTTT; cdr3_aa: CASSPGLAGGRSADTQYF
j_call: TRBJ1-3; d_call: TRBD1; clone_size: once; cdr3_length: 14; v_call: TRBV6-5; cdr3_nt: TGTGCCAGCAGTACAGGGGGCTCAGGAAACACCATATATTTT; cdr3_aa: CASSTGGSGNTIYF
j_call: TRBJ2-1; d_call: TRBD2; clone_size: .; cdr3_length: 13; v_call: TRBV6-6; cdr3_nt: TGTGCCAGCCGGGACTATGGATACAATGAGCAGTTCTTC; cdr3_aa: CASRDYGYNEQFF
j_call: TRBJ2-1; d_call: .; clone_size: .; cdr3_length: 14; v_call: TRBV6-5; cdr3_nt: TGTGCCAGCGGGGCCTACAGCTCCTACAATGAGCAGTTCTTC; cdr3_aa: CASGAYSSYNEQFF
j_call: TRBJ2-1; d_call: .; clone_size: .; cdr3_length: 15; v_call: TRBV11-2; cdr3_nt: TGTGCCAGCAGCTTACCCTCAGGCCTACAGCATGAGCAGTTCTTC; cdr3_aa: CASSLPSGLQHEQFF
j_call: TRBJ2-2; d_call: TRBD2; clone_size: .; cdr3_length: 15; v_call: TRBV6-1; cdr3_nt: TGTGCCGCCGGGGCGGGGGGCGCGCGTCCCGGGGAGCTGTTTTTT; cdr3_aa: CAAGAGGARPGELFF
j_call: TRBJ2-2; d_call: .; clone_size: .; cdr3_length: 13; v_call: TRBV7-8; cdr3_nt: TGTGCCAGCACTCGGGGGTTCACCGGGGAGCTGTTTTTT; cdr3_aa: CASTRGFTGELFF
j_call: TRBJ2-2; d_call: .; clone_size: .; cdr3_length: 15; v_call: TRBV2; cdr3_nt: TGTGCCAGCTCTGGGGGGGGCGCAAGCACCGGGGAGCTGTTTTTT; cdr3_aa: CASSGGGASTGELFF
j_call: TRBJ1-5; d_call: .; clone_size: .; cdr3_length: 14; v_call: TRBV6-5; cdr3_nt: TGTGCCAGCCCCCACAGGGAATTGGATCAGCCCCAGCATTTT; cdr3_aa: CASPHRELDQPQHF
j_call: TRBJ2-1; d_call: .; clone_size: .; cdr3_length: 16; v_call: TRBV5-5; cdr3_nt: TGTGCCAGCAGCTTCAAGTACTGGGGCCGGTACAATGAGCAGTTCTTC; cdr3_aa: CASSFKYWGRYNEQFF
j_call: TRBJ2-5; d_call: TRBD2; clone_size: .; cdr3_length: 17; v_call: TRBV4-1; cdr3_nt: TGCGCCAGCAGCCAAGATGGCCTAGCGGGGGGCAGAGAGACCCAGTACTTC; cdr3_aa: CASSQDGLAGGRETQYF
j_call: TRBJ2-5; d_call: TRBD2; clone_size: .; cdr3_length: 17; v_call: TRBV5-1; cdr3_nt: TGCGCCAGCAGCTTGTCCGAACTAGCGGGGAGGCAAGAGACCCAGTACTTC; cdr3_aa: CASSLSELAGRQETQYF
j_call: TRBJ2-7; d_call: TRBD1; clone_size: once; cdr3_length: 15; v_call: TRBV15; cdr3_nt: TGTGCCACCAGCAGAGATCGGACAGGGGCCTACGAGCAGTACTTC; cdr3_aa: CATSRDRTGAYEQYF
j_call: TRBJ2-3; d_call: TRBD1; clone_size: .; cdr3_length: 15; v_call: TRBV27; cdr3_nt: TGTGCCAGCAGTCCCCGGGACAGGAAGGCAGATACGCAGTATTTT; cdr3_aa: CASSPRDRKADTQYF
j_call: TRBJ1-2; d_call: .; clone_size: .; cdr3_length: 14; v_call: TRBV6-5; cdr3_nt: TGTGCCAGCAGTTACTCGAGGGCAGCCTATGGCTACACCTTC; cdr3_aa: CASSYSRAAYGYTF
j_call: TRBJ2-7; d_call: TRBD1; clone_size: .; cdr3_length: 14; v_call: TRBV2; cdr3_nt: TGTGCCAGCAGCGGACTGCAGGGGGCTGGGGAGCAGTACTTC; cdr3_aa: CASSGLQGAGEQYF
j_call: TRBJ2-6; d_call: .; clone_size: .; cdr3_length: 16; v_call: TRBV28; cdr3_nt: TGTGCCAGCAGTCCAAATGGGGTCGCACTAATCTGGACTCTGACTTTC; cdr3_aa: CASSPNGVALIWTLTF
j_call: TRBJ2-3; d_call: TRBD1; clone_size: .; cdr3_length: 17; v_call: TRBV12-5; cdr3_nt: TGTGCTAGTGGCGACCCAGGACAGGGGGCCAGGACAGATACGCAGTATTTT; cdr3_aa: CASGDPGQGARTDTQYF
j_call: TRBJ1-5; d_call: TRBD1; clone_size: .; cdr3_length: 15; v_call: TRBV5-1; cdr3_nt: TGCGCCAGCAGCCCAACAGGGGGCGCGGGTCAGCCCCAGCATTTT; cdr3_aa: CASSPTGGAGQPQHF
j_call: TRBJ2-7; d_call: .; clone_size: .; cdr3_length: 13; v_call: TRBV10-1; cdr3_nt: TGCGCCAGCAGTGGTAGGGGATCTGGCGAGCAGTACTTC; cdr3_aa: CASSGRGSGEQYF
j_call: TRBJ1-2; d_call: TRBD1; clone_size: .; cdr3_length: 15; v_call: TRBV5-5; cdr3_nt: TGTGCCAGCAGCTTGGAGTGGACAGGAGACTATGGCTACACCTTC; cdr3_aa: CASSLEWTGDYGYTF
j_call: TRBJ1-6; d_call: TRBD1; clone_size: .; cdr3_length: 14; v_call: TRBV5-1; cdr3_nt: TGCGCCAGCAGCTTAGACAGGGTAAATTCACCCCTCCACTTT; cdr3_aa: CASSLDRVNSPLHF
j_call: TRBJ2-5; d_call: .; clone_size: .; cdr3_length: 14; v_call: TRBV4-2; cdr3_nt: TGTGCCAGCAGCCGTAATGGGCCTCAAGAGACCCAGTACTTC; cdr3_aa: CASSRNGPQETQYF